The clone carrying this T cell receptor (beta chain) was found many times. Previously described methods and listed TCR primers were employed for the bulk TCR libraries. MiXCR was run by TCRdb on the PCR reads, yielding one entry per CDR3 protein. The sample contains 250,000 to 350,000 distinct CDR3 sequences, about 22% of which appear only once. The data stem from a study of molecular identifiers for immune sequencing clone quantification. The V and J ends lost 0 bases and 1 base respectively, with 3 bases between them. CDR1 LGHNA and CDR2 YSLEER come from the germline V gene. The CDR3 spans 14 residues.

The sample was naive CD8+ T cells from blood, with Jurkat cell RNA spiked in. Subset indicated: FACS-sorted CD8+CD4-CCR7+CD45RA+ naive T cells. This clonotype was sampled from a human donor in good health. Some libraries in this study had Jurkat cell RNA spiked in. The V and J genes are TRBV4-3 and TRBJ2-2; unclear D gene. The CDR3 DNA is TGCGCCAGCAGCCAAGATAGGAACACCGGGGAGCTGTTTTTT. It encodes CASSQDRNTGELFF.